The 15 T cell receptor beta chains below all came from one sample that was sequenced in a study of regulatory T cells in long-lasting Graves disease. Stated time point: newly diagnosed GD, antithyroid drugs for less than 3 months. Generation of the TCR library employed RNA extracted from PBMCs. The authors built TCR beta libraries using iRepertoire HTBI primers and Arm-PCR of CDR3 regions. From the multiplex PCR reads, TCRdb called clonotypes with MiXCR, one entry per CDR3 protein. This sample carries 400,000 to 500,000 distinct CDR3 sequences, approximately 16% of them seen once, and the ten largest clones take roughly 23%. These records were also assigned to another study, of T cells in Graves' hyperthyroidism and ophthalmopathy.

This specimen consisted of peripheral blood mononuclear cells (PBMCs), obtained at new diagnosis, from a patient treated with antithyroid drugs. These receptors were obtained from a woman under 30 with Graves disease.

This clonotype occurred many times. CDR3 protein: CSARASGNTEAFF. The DNA for the CDR3 is TGCAGTGCTAGAGCGTCGGGGAACACTGAAGCTTTCTTT. This chain joins TRBV20-1 and TRBJ1-1; D remains unclear. The length of the CDR3 is 13 residues. The ends were cut back, 1 base at V and 1 base at J, with 7 bases in the middle. CDR1 is DFQATT and CDR2 is SNEGSKA in the germline V gene (reference sequence).

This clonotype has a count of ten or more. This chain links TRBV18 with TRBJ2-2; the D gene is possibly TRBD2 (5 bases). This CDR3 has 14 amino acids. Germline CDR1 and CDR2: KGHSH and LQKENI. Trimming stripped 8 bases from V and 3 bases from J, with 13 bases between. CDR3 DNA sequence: TGTGCCAGCCGCTCGGGAACGCACACCGGGGAGCTGTTTTTT. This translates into CASRSGTHTGELFF.

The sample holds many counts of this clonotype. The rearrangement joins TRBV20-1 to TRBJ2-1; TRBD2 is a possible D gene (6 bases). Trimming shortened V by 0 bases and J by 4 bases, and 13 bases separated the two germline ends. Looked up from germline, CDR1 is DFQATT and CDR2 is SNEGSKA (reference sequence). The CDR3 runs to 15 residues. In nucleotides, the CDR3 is TGCAGTGCTAGAGACATTCCGGGACTGTACAATGAGCAGTTCTTC. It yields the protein CSARDIPGLYNEQFF.

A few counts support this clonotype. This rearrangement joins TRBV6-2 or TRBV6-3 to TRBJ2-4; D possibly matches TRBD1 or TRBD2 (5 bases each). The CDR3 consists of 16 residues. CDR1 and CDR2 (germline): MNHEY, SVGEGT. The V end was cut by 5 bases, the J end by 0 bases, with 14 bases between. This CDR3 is CASSRGRTLAKNIQYF. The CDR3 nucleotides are TGTGCCAGCAGTCGGGGACGGACTCTAGCCAAAAACATTCAGTACTTC.

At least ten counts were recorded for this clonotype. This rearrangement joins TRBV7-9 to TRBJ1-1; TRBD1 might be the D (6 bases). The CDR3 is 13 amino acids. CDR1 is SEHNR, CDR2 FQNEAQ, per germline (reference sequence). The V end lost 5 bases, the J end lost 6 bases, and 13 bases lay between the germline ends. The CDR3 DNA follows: TGTGCCAGCAGCGGCCTCGGGGGCGCTGAAGCTTTCTTT. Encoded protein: CASSGLGGAEAFF.

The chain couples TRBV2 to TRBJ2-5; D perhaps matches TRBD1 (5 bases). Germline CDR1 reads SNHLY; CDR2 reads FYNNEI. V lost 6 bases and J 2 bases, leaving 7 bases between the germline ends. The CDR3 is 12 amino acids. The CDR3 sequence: CASRGQQETQYF. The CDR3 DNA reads TGTGCCAGCAGAGGACAACAAGAGACCCAGTACTTC.

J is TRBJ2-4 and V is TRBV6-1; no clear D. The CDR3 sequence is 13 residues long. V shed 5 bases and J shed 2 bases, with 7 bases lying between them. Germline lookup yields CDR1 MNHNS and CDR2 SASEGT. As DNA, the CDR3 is TGTGCCAGCAGTCTAAAACCCAAAAACATTCAGTACTTC. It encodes CASSLKPKNIQYF.

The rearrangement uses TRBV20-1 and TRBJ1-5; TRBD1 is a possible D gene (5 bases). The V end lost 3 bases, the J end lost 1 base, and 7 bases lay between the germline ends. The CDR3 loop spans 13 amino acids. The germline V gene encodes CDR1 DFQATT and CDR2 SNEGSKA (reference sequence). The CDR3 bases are TGCAGTGCTAGTTGGGGGAGCAATCAGCCCCAGCATTTT. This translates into CSASWGSNQPQHF.

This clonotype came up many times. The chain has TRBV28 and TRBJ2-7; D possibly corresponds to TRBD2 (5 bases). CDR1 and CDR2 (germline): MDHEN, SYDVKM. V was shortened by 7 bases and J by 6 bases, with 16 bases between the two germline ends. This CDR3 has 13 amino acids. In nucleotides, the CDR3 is TGTGCCAGCACCTGGACTGCCCTCTCCGAGCAGTACTTC. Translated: CASTWTALSEQYF.

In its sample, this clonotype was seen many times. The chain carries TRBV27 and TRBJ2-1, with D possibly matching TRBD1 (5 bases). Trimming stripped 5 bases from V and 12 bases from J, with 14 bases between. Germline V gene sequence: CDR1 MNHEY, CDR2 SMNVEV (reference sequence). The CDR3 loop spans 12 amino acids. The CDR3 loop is CASSIQGLVQFF. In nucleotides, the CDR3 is TGTGCCAGCAGTATCCAGGGTTTGGTGCAGTTCTTC.

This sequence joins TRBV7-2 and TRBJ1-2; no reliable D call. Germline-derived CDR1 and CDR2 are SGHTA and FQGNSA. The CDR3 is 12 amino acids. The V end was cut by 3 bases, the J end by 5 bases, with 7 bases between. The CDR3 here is CASSFSGYGYTF. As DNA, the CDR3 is TGTGCCAGCAGCTTTTCCGGTTATGGCTACACCTTC.

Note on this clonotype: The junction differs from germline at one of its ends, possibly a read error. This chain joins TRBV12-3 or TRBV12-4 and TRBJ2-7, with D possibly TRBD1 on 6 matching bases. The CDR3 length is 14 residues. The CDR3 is CASSKPGDLGEQCF. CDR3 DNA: TGTGCCAGCAGCAAGCCAGGGGACCTTGGCGAGCAGTGCTTC.

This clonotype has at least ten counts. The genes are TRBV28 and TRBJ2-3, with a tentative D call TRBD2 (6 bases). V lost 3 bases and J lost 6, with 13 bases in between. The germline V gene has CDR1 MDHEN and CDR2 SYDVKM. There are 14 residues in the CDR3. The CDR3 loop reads CASSFNSGGDTQYF. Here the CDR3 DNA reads TGTGCCAGCAGTTTTAATAGTGGGGGGGATACGCAGTATTTT. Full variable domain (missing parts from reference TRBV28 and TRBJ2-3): DVKVTQSSRYLVKRTGEKVFLECVQDMDHENMFWYRQDPGLGLRLIYFSYDVKMKEKGDIPEGYSVSREKKERFSLILESASTNQTSMYLCASSFNSGGDTQYFGPGTRLTVL.

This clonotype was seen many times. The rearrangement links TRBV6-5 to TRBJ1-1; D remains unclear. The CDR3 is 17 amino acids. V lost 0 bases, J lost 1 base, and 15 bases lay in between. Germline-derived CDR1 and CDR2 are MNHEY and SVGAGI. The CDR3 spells CASSYSLAGLKNTEAFF. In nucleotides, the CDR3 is TGTGCCAGCAGTTACTCGCTAGCAGGACTCAAGAACACTGAAGCTTTCTTT.

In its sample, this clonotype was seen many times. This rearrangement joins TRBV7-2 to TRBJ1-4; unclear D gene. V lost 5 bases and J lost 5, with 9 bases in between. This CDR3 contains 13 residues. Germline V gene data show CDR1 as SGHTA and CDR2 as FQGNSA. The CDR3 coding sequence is TGTGCCAGCAGCCCGCGTTGGAATGAAAAACTGTTTTTT. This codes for CASSPRWNEKLFF.